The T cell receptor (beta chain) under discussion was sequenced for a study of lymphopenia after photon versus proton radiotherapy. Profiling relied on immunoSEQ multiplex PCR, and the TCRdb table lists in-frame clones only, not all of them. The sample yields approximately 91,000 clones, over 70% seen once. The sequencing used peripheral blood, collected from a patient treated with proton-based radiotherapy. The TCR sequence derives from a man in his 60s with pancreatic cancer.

In DNA, the CDR3 is TGTGCCAGCAGTACCGACAGGGTCGGTTCAGATACGCAGTATTTT. Amino acids: CASSTDRVGSDTQYF. The chain couples TRBV5-6 to TRBJ2-3; TRBD1 matches 7 bases. V dropped 5 bases and J dropped 4; count of bases not matched to a gene: 10. This CDR3 is built from 15 residues. CDR1 and CDR2 (germline): SGHDT, YYEEEE.